The clone carrying this T cell receptor beta chain was picked up many times. Antigen specificity is unknown. As to time point: newly diagnosed GD, antithyroid drugs for less than 3 months. RNA from PBMCs was the source of the TCR library. V trimming: 1 base; J trimming: 2 bases; junction bases outside the gene matches: 5. Germline lookup yields CDR1 SGHDN and CDR2 FVKESK. CDR3 length: 16 amino acids. The TCR beta library used iRepertoire HTBI primers with Arm-PCR amplification of CDR3. One entry per CDR3 protein results from TCRdb running MiXCR on the multiplex PCR reads. The data show under 450,000 distinct CDR3 sequences, with 15% to 20% seen just once and 20% to 25% held by the top ten. This sample is part of a study of regulatory T cells in long-lasting Graves disease. Looking at the study overall: Duration of antithyroid drug therapy among newly diagnosed Graves' patients was under 3 months.

Findings and caveats of the study: Not thyroid tissue but only peripheral blood was studied.

In addition, the sample was reused for a study of T cells in Graves' hyperthyroidism and ophthalmopathy. From that second work: It was uncontrolled infection, other autoimmune disease, pregnancy or lactation that excluded patients.

The material was peripheral blood mononuclear cells (PBMCs), obtained at new diagnosis, from a patient treated with antithyroid drugs. The clonotype originates from a woman aged 18 to 35 with Graves disease. The rearrangement joins TRBV14 to TRBJ2-1; TRBD2 aligns across 7 bases. CDR3 in amino acids: CASSQAGREAYNEQFF. CDR3 in DNA: TGTGCCAGCAGCCAAGCCGGTCGGGAGGCCTACAATGAGCAGTTCTTC.